This T cell receptor beta chain was sequenced during a study of blood T cell repertoires in COVID-19. With 5 bases clipped from V and 5 bases from J, the junction kept 19 bases outside the gene matches. In germline, CDR1 is LNHDA, CDR2 SQIVND (reference sequence). The CDR3 is 18 residues long. The data were produced by immunoSEQ multiplex PCR, yet TCRdb's version contains in-frame clones alone and is incomplete. The sample shows about 210,000 clones, around nine tenths of them seen only once. This clonotype was sampled from a man in his 60s who had recovered from COVID-19. Sequences were obtained from peripheral blood. This chain links TRBV19 with TRBJ1-2, with TRBD1 matching over 8 bases. The CDR3 DNA follows: TGTGCCAGTAGTGGCTGGACAGGGAGCGAGGCAGAGGTATATGGCTACACCTTC. It specifies CASSGWTGSEAEVYGYTF.